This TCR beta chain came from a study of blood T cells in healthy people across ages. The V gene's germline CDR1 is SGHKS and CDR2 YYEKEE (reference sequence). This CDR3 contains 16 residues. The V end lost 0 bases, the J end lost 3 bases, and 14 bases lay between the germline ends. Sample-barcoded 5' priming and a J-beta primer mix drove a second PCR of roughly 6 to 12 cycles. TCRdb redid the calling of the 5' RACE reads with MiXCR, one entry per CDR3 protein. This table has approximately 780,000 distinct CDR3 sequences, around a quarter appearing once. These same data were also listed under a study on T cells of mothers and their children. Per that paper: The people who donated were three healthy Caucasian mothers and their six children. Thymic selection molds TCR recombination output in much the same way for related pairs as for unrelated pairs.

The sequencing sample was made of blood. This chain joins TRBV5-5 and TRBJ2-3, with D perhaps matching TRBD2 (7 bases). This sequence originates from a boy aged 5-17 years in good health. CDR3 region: CASSLVGGHGTDTQYF. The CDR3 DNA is TGTGCCAGCAGCTTGGTGGGGGGGCACGGGACAGATACGCAGTATTTT.